The 28 T cell receptor beta chains presented below share a single source sample, sequenced in a study of blood T cell repertoires in COVID-19. Using immunoSEQ multiplex PCR, the repertoire was profiled, and TCRdb retains in-frame clones only, with some absent. The sample has some 340,000 clones; more than 90% are singletons. Sequenced: PBMCs or T cells enriched from blood (not recorded which). Receptors were obtained from a woman in her twenties or thirties who had been exposed to COVID-19.

The chain employs TRBV6-5 and TRBJ1-1, with D perhaps matching TRBD1 (6 bases). The V and J ends lost 5 bases and 0 bases respectively, with 13 bases between them. CDR1 and CDR2 (germline): MNHEY, SVGAGI. The CDR3 runs to 15 residues. CDR3 sequence (DNA): TGTGCCAGCAGTCGGAACAGGGACCTGAACACTGAAGCTTTCTTT. It encodes CASSRNRDLNTEAFF.

In the case of this clone: Here the CDR3 omits its conserved ending phenylalanine or tryptophan, so a read error is the likely source. It is unclear where the CDR3 begins or ends on the DNA, so no DNA is shown, and the CDR3 is as TCRdb lists it. The chain carries TRBV30 and TRBJ1-2; the table's D call, TRBD1, has no DNA check behind it. Looked up from germline, CDR1 is GTSNPN and CDR2 is SVGIG (reference sequence). The CDR3 extends over 13 residues, inclusive of both ends. CDR3 sequence: CAWSVQGTGQPIC.

Only one count was recorded for this clone. The chain has TRBV5-6 and TRBJ1-2, with a tentative D call TRBD1 (5 bases). V was clipped by 2 bases and J by 6 bases, with 11 bases between them. The V gene's germline CDR1 is SGHDT and CDR2 YYEEEE. The CDR3 consists of 13 residues. CDR3 sequence reads: CASSFSGFNGYTF. The CDR3 DNA sequence: TGTGCCAGCAGCTTTTCAGGGTTTAATGGCTACACCTTC.

The V call is TRBV4-1, the J call TRBJ1-1, with D unclear. In germline, CDR1 is MGHRA, CDR2 YSYEKL. Trimming left V 3 bases short and J 10 bases short, with 12 bases between. The CDR3 consists of 12 residues. The CDR3 is CASSQSEGSAFF. CDR3 coding DNA: TGCGCCAGCAGCCAGTCGGAGGGATCAGCTTTCTTT.

The chain has TRBV18 and TRBJ1-2; no firm D call. The CDR3 is 16 amino acids. The ends were cut back, 0 bases at V and 4 bases at J, with 15 bases in the middle. Germline CDR1 reads KGHSH; CDR2 reads LQKENI. This chain's CDR3 is CASSPPLARNLYGYTF. The CDR3 nucleotides read TGTGCCAGCTCACCACCATTGGCCAGGAACCTCTATGGCTACACCTTC.

The chain couples TRBV10-3 to TRBJ1-1; D unclear. Germline CDR1 reads ENHRY; CDR2 reads SYGVKD. The CDR3 spans 13 residues. Trimming took off 6 bases at V and 4 bases at J, with 12 bases between the two ends. This chain's CDR3 is CAISPPRGTEAFF. The CDR3 bases are TGTGCCATCAGCCCTCCACGGGGCACTGAAGCTTTCTTT.

The V and J genes are TRBV5-6 and TRBJ1-3, with D uncertain. Germline CDR1 reads SGHDT; CDR2 reads YYEEEE. V dropped 4 bases and J dropped 0 bases, with 8 bases sitting between them. This CDR3 spans 14 amino acids. This CDR3 is CASSPGVSGNTIYF. As DNA, the CDR3 is TGTGCCAGCAGCCCCGGGGTCTCTGGAAACACCATATATTTT.

The chain combines TRBV7-9 with TRBJ2-7; TRBD1 is a possible D gene (5 bases). The CDR3 has 16 residues. Trimming shortened V by 5 bases and J by 5 bases, and 22 bases separated the two germline ends. Germline CDR1 and CDR2: SEHNR and FQNEAQ (reference sequence). CDR3 nucleotides: TGTGCCAGCAGCCTCACTCCCCTACCAGACAGCCACGAGCAGTACTTC. Translated, it gives CASSLTPLPDSHEQYF.

The rearrangement uses TRBV4-1 and TRBJ1-2; D uncertain. Germline V gene data show CDR1 as MGHRA and CDR2 as YSYEKL. The CDR3 has 14 residues. V was clipped by 0 bases and J by 4 bases, with 9 bases between them. The CDR3 coding sequence is TGCGCCAGCAGCCAAGATTCACGGAGCTATGGCTACACCTTC. Its protein is CASSQDSRSYGYTF.

The genes are TRBV30 and TRBJ1-1; D uncertain. This CDR3 region has 14 residues. The V end lost 3 bases, the J end lost 1 base, and 12 bases lay between the germline ends. Looked up from germline, CDR1 is GTSNPN and CDR2 is SVGIG (reference sequence). CDR3 residues: CAWRREWENTEAFF. The CDR3 region has the DNA TGTGCCTGGAGGCGGGAATGGGAGAACACTGAAGCTTTCTTT. Full variable domain (outside the CDR3, taken from reference TRBV30 and TRBJ1-1): SQTIHQWPATLVQPVGSPLSLECTVEGTSNPNLYWYRQAAGRGLQLLFYSVGIGQISSEVPQNLSASRPQDRQFILSSKKLLLSDSGFYLCAWRREWENTEAFFGQGTRLTVV.

This sequence joins TRBV7-2 and TRBJ2-1, with D possibly being TRBD2 (5 bases). This CDR3 is built from 13 residues. Trimming removed 1 base at V and 7 bases at J, with 8 bases between. Germline V lookup: CDR1 SGHTA, CDR2 FQGNSA. CDR3 protein: CASSLVLGNEQFF. The CDR3 DNA is TGTGCCAGCAGCTTAGTACTAGGGAATGAGCAGTTCTTC.

This clone was seen a few times. The chain is built from TRBV3-1 (or the pseudogene TRBV3-2) and TRBJ2-5, with D possibly being TRBD1 (6 bases). Trimming took 3 bases from V and 2 from J, leaving 10 bases between them. This CDR3 region has 14 residues. CDR1 and CDR2 from the germline V gene are LGHDT and YNNKEL (reference sequence). CDR3 amino acids: CASSQLGQQETQYF. The DNA of the CDR3 is TGTGCCAGCAGCCAGCTCGGACAGCAAGAGACCCAGTACTTC.

The chain employs TRBV11-1 and TRBJ2-3; 10 bases match TRBD2. Germline CDR1 reads SGHAT; CDR2 reads FQDESV (reference sequence). V lost 2 bases, J lost 1 base, and 0 bases stayed unmatched. The CDR3 runs 15 residues. The CDR3 here is CASSLLAGGTDTQYF. The CDR3 DNA follows: TGTGCCAGCAGCTTACTAGCGGGGGGCACAGATACGCAGTATTTT.

This clone was detected a few times. The J gene is TRBJ2-7, the V gene TRBV4-1; D is ambiguous. Germline CDR1 MGHRA, CDR2 YSYEKL. V shed 0 bases and J shed 6 bases, with 6 bases lying between them. The CDR3 length is 12 residues. This CDR3 reads CASSQEWSEQYF. The CDR3 DNA follows: TGCGCCAGCAGCCAAGAATGGAGCGAGCAGTACTTC.

The chain carries TRBV11-2 and TRBJ2-7; the match to TRBD1 covers 7 bases. This CDR3 has 15 amino acids. Germline V gene lookup returns CDR1 SGHAT and CDR2 FQNNGV. Trimming cost V 7 bases and J 2 bases; bases outside gene matches: 11. In DNA, the CDR3 is TGTGCCAGCAAATCGGACAGGCGCCTACCCTACGAGCAGTACTTC. Its translation: CASKSDRRLPYEQYF.

This chain connects TRBV5-1 to TRBJ1-3; TRBD1 aligns across 7 bases. This CDR3 is built from 13 residues. Germline CDR1 and CDR2: SGHRS and YFSETQ. Trimming at V came to 4 bases and at J to 4 bases, leaving 2 bases not matched to a gene. CDR3: CASSTGVGNTIYF. Here the CDR3 DNA reads TGCGCCAGCAGCACAGGGGTCGGAAACACCATATATTTT. The whole variable domain, remainder taken from reference TRBV5-1 and TRBJ1-3, is KAGVTQTPRYLIKTRGQQVTLSCSPISGHRSVSWYQQTPGQGLQFLFEYFSETQRNKGNFPGRFSGRQFSNSRSEMNVSTLELGDSALYLCASSTGVGNTIYFGEGSWLTVV.

In its sample, this clone was seen once. The chain links TRBV14 to TRBJ1-2; the D gene is possibly TRBD1 (6 bases). V was cut by 1 base and J by 0 bases, with 12 bases left in between. The CDR3 runs to 16 residues. From germline, CDR1 is SGHDN and CDR2 FVKESK. The CDR3 region has the DNA TGTGCCAGCAGCCAAGGCAGGGGCGCCTCTAACTATGGCTACACCTTC. Residues: CASSQGRGASNYGYTF. Combining the CDR3 with reference TRBV14 and TRBJ1-2 gives the whole variable domain EAGVTQFPSHSVIEKGQTVTLRCDPISGHDNLYWYRRVMGKEIKFLLHFVKESKQDESGMPNNRFLAERTGGTYSTLKVQPAELEDSGVYFCASSQGRGASNYGYTFGSGTRLTVV.

This CDR3 reads CASSGGKSTGELFF. The CDR3 DNA sequence: TGCGCCAGCAGCGGAGGAAAGTCCACCGGGGAGCTGTTTTTT. This rearrangement joins TRBV5-1 to TRBJ2-2, with a tentative D call TRBD2 (5 bases). Germline CDR1 is SGHRS and CDR2 is YFSETQ. Trimming stripped 4 bases from V and 4 bases from J, with 11 bases between. The CDR3 sequence is 14 residues long.

The chain employs TRBV9 and TRBJ1-2, with TRBD1 as a possible D gene (6 bases). Germline V lookup: CDR1 SGDLS, CDR2 YYNGEE. The CDR3 is made up of 17 amino acids. V shed 5 bases and J shed 4 bases, with 24 bases lying between them. The CDR3 loop reads CASSVNREDGELYGYTF. In DNA form, the CDR3 reads TGTGCCAGCAGTGTAAACAGGGAAGACGGCGAACTCTATGGCTACACCTTC.

A single count supports this clone. The chain couples TRBV29-1 to TRBJ1-2, with 7 nucleotides matching TRBD1. The CDR3 covers 13 residues. The V segment lost 3 bases and the J segment 2 bases; nucleotides outside the gene matches: 3. Germline CDR1 is SQVTM and CDR2 is ANQGSEA. CDR3 amino acids: CSVEGQRNYGYTF. The CDR3, as DNA: TGCAGCGTTGAGGGACAGAGGAACTATGGCTACACCTTC. The full variable domain, completed using reference TRBV29-1 and TRBJ1-2, is SAVISQKPSRDICQRGTSLTIQCQVDSQVTMMFWYRQQPGQSLTLIATANQGSEATYESGFVIDKFPISRPNLTFSTLTVSNMSPEDSSIYLCSVEGQRNYGYTFGSGTRLTVV.

The table lists this clone with a few counts. This chain uses TRBV7-3 with TRBJ2-1, with 10 bases aligning to TRBD1. The CDR3 runs 15 residues. J lost 5 bases, V lost 4 bases, and 5 bases had no gene match. Germline CDR1 reads SGHTA; CDR2 reads FQGTGA. In nucleotides, the CDR3 is TGTGCCAGCAGCTCCGGGACAGGGGTTAACAATGAGCAGTTCTTC. Its protein is CASSSGTGVNNEQFF.

The chain recombines TRBV7-8 with TRBJ1-4; weak D call: TRBD1 (6 bases). The CDR3 length is 12 residues. Trimming took 5 bases from V and 12 from J, leaving 13 bases between them. CDR1 is SGHVS, CDR2 FQNEAQ, per germline. CDR3 bases: TGTGCCAGCAGCCAACAGGGTTTTGAACTGTTTTTT. This translates into CASSQQGFELFF.

V is TRBV3-1 (or the pseudogene TRBV3-2) and J is TRBJ1-1; the match to TRBD1 covers 7 bases. The CDR3 sequence is 15 residues long. In germline, CDR1 is LGHDT, CDR2 YNNKEL (reference sequence). J lost 1 base, V lost 5 bases, and 7 bases had no gene match. The CDR3 DNA reads TGTGCCAGCAGCTACAGACAGGGTACGAACACTGAAGCTTTCTTT. Translation gives CASSYRQGTNTEAFF.

The chain joins TRBV5-1 to TRBJ2-7; 7 nucleotides line up with TRBD1. The V gene's germline CDR1 is SGHRS and CDR2 YFSETQ. The length of the CDR3 is 15 residues. J was trimmed by 5 bases and V by 0 bases; bases with no gene match: 8. As DNA, the CDR3 is TGCGCCAGCAGCTTGGGAGGGGGCGGAACGGACGAGCAGTACTTC. Protein product: CASSLGGGGTDEQYF.

The chain is built from TRBV7-2 and TRBJ2-3; weak D call: TRBD2 (6 bases). CDR1 is SGHTA, CDR2 FQGNSA, per germline. Trimming stripped 5 bases from V and 0 bases from J, with 12 bases between. The CDR3 extends over 15 amino acids. CDR3 nucleotide sequence: TGTGCCAGCAGCGCCGGGAGAAAAAGCACAGATACGCAGTATTTT. Protein product: CASSAGRKSTDTQYF.

This chain links TRBV9 with TRBJ1-2; 7 nucleotides align to TRBD1. This CDR3 is 17 amino acids long. The V gene end was trimmed by 0 bases and the J gene end by 1 base; junction bases not matched to a gene: 9. Per the germline V gene, CDR1 is SGDLS and CDR2 is YYNGEE. In DNA form, the CDR3 reads TGTGCCAGCAGCGTAGACGGGACAGTCACTATTAACTATGGCTACACCTTC. Protein: CASSVDGTVTINYGYTF.

The rearrangement links TRBV10-3 to TRBJ1-1; D gene unclear. The ends were cut back, 7 bases at V and 7 bases at J, with 16 bases in the middle. The CDR3 extends over 13 amino acids. CDR1 is ENHRY and CDR2 is SYGVKD in the germline V gene. The CDR3 region has the DNA TGTGCCATCACCTCAACAGACCAACATGAAGCTTTCTTT. Translating gives CAITSTDQHEAFF.

J is TRBJ1-4 and V is TRBV15, with D maybe TRBD1 (6 bases). The CDR3 runs to 12 residues. Germline V gene data show CDR1 as LNHNV and CDR2 as YYDKDF (reference sequence). Between the trimmed V and J ends, which lost 3 bases and 8 bases, there was a span of 7 bases. CDR3 nucleotide sequence: TGTGCCACCAGCAGGAGGGGGGAAAAACTGTTTTTT. It encodes CATSRRGEKLFF.